The 22 T cell receptor beta chains below were found in one sample sequenced in a study of spatial heterogeneity in lung cancer. Time point described: sample taken at primary tumor resection. No cell sorting; template was whole RNA from tumor, lung tissue or PBMC. TCRdb ran MiXCR on the 5' RACE reads and lists one entry per CDR3 protein. The sample holds around 9,800 distinct CDR3 sequences, around 6.5% seen once. Material: PBMCs, obtained at surgery. Receptors were obtained from a male donor with early-stage non-small cell lung cancer.

This clonotype was picked up many times. Since it is a stray read in a library aimed at alpha chains, this beta chain has a size that is not meaningful. V and J are TRBV12-3 or TRBV12-4 and TRBJ1-3, with D possibly being TRBD1 (6 bases). The V end lost 7 bases, the J end lost 5 bases, and 15 bases lay between the germline ends. CDR3 length equals 14 residues. Here the CDR3 DNA reads TGTGCCAGCACCTGGGGGGGCGGCAGAAACACCATATATTTT. It translates to CASTWGGGRNTIYF.

A remark on this clonotype: Since it is a stray read in a library aimed at alpha chains, this beta chain has a size that is not meaningful. The V gene is TRBV12-3 or TRBV12-4, the J gene TRBJ1-4, with D maybe TRBD1 (5 bases). Trimming cost V 7 bases and J 2 bases, with 14 bases left between them. The CDR3 sequence is 15 residues long. The chain's CDR3 is CASTLGGATNEKLFF. CDR3 bases: TGTGCCAGCACCCTGGGTGGGGCGACTAATGAAAAACTGTTTTTT.

The sample holds many counts of this clonotype. This beta chain appears as a stray read in a library generated for alpha chains; its size is not informative. This chain uses TRBV9 with TRBJ2-3, with TRBD2 matching over 7 bases. The CDR3 sequence is 16 residues long. The V segment lost 4 bases and the J segment 4 bases; nucleotides outside the gene matches: 12. Germline CDR1 is SGDLS and CDR2 is YYNGEE. The CDR3 protein is CASSSKRGDRPDTQYF. The CDR3 nucleotides read TGTGCCAGCAGCTCCAAGCGGGGCGACCGGCCAGATACGCAGTATTTT.

In this sample, this clonotype turned up many times. This beta chain is a stray sequence in a library constructed for alpha chains; its clone size is not meaningful. The J gene is TRBJ2-1, the V gene TRBV3-1; D not certain. Trimming removed 8 bases from V and 9 bases from J, with 11 bases in between. Germline loops: CDR1 LGHDT, CDR2 YNNKEL (reference sequence). The CDR3 is 11 amino acids. The CDR3 region has the DNA TGTGCCAGCGGCGACGGCGGTGAGCAGTTCTTC. Translated, it gives CASGDGGEQFF.

This clonotype has a handful of counts. The library was designed around alpha chains, so this beta chain is a stray read whose abundance carries little weight. The rearrangement uses TRBV13 and TRBJ1-1, with TRBD1 matching 7 bases. The CDR3 runs to 14 residues. V shed 1 base, J shed 8 bases, and the junction held 7 bases outside the gene matches. Germline loops: CDR1 PRHDT, CDR2 FYEKMQ (reference sequence). In DNA form, the CDR3 reads TGTGCCAGCAGCTTAGAGGGGTTGACAGGGGAAGCTTTCTTT. This encodes CASSLEGLTGEAFF.

This clonotype was recorded at least ten times. This beta chain is a stray sequence in a library constructed for alpha chains; its clone size is not meaningful. This sequence joins TRBV20-1 and TRBJ1-1; D gene uncertain. Per germline, CDR1 DFQATT and CDR2 SNEGSKA (reference sequence). Trimming pared 7 bases from V and 5 bases from J, leaving 11 bases between. CDR3 length equals 11 residues. The CDR3 here is CSGARGTEAFF. CDR3 DNA: TGCAGTGGAGCCCGCGGGACTGAAGCTTTCTTT.

A few counts support this clonotype. This beta chain lies outside the target of a library built for alpha chains; its clone size means little. V gene TRBV11-2 combines with J gene TRBJ2-5; D not certain. V was pared by 1 base and J by 1 base, with 7 bases between. The CDR3 consists of 14 residues. Germline CDR1 reads SGHAT; CDR2 reads FQNNGV. The CDR3, as DNA: TGTGCCAGCAGCTTAGCCCTCGGCCAAGAGACCCAGTACTTC. It encodes CASSLALGQETQYF.

This clonotype was seen a few times. The library was prepared for alpha chains; this beta chain is a stray read, so its frequency means little. The chain joins TRBV9 to TRBJ1-6; D perhaps matches TRBD1 (6 bases). Germline V gene lookup returns CDR1 SGDLS and CDR2 YYNGEE. This CDR3 spans 16 amino acids. The V and J ends lost 0 bases and 6 bases respectively, with 13 bases between them. The chain's CDR3 is CASSVEGGSLNSPLHF. The CDR3 coding sequence is TGTGCCAGCAGCGTAGAAGGGGGGTCCCTTAATTCACCCCTCCACTTT. Together with reference TRBV9 and TRBJ1-6, the CDR3 gives the full variable domain: DSGVTQTPKHLITATGQRVTLRCSPRSGDLSVYWYQQSLDQGLQFLIQYYNGEERAKGNILERFSAQQFPDLHSELNLSSLELGDSALYFCASSVEGGSLNSPLHFGNGTRLTVT.

This clonotype was counted between two and nine times. A library prepared for alpha chains yielded this beta chain as an off-target read; its size is of little meaning. The gene calls are TRBV19 and TRBJ2-1, with D possibly matching TRBD2 (6 bases). The CDR3 runs 17 residues. The germline V gene has CDR1 LNHDA and CDR2 SQIVND (reference sequence). Trimming shortened V by 1 base and J by 0 bases, and 13 bases separated the two germline ends. CDR3 loop: CASSIGNSGGSYNEQFF. The DNA of the CDR3 is TGTGCCAGTAGTATAGGTAATAGCGGAGGCTCCTACAATGAGCAGTTCTTC.

This clonotype was detected many times. In a library made to pick up alpha chains, this beta chain is a stray read with a size that means little. The CDR3 DNA reads as TGCAGTGCACCTCCGGGACTAGCAAGAGATACGCAGTATTTT. Translated, it gives CSAPPGLARDTQYF. The chain recombines TRBV20-1 with TRBJ2-3; TRBD2 aligns across 9 bases. This CDR3 comprises 14 residues. Trimming at V came to 6 bases and at J to 5 bases, leaving 9 bases not matched to a gene. The germline CDR1 and CDR2 sequences are DFQATT and SNEGSKA (reference sequence).

This clonotype occurred many times. This beta chain appears as a stray read in a library generated for alpha chains; its size is not informative. The chain joins TRBV5-1 to TRBJ2-1; the D gene is possibly TRBD1 (5 bases). The CDR3 is 16 amino acids. The germline V gene encodes CDR1 SGHRS and CDR2 YFSETQ. Trimming left V 1 base short and J 3 bases short, with 14 bases between. The CDR3 loop is CASSLIGAWNYNEQFF. In DNA form, the CDR3 reads TGCGCCAGCAGCTTGATTGGGGCCTGGAACTACAATGAGCAGTTCTTC. Together with reference TRBV5-1 and TRBJ2-1, the CDR3 gives the full variable domain: KAGVTQTPRYLIKTRGQQVTLSCSPISGHRSVSWYQQTPGQGLQFLFEYFSETQRNKGNFPGRFSGRQFSNSRSEMNVSTLELGDSALYLCASSLIGAWNYNEQFFGPGTRLTVL.

A note on this clonotype: This beta chain slipped into a library made for alpha chains as a stray read, so its size is not meaningful. This chain joins TRBV12-3 or TRBV12-4 and TRBJ2-1; 9 nucleotides align to TRBD2. There are 15 residues in the CDR3. Trimming at V came to 5 bases and at J to 5 bases, leaving 7 bases not matched to a gene. This CDR3 reads CASSIGLAGNNEQFF. As DNA, the CDR3 is TGTGCCAGCAGTATCGGGCTAGCGGGGAACAATGAGCAGTTCTTC.

This clonotype was detected many times. This beta chain represents an off-target read in a library built for alpha chains; its size is of limited meaning. This chain connects TRBV5-5 to TRBJ2-1; 7 bases are a match to TRBD2. The junction had 4 bases not matched to a gene; V was cut back by 4 bases and J by 3 bases. The length of the CDR3 is 14 residues. Per germline, CDR1 SGHKS and CDR2 YYEKEE (reference sequence). The CDR3 DNA follows: TGTGCCAGCAGCCAGGGAGGGGACTACAATGAGCAGTTCTTC. This sequence encodes CASSQGGDYNEQFF.

This clonotype was detected a few times. This beta chain turned up in a library designed for alpha chains; as an off-target read, its abundance says little. J is TRBJ1-5 and V is TRBV20-1, with a possible D match to TRBD1 (6 bases). The CDR3 has 15 amino acids. In germline, CDR1 is DFQATT, CDR2 SNEGSKA (reference sequence). V lost 5 bases to trimming and J lost 0 bases, with 14 bases between them. CDR3: CSALGGGGSNQPQHF. CDR3 nucleotide sequence: TGCAGTGCTTTAGGCGGAGGGGGTAGCAATCAGCCCCAGCATTTT.

This clonotype was found many times. This beta chain turned up in a library designed for alpha chains; as an off-target read, its abundance says little. The V call is TRBV28, the J call TRBJ2-5, with D unresolved. V shed 6 bases and J shed 1 base, with 15 bases lying between them. Germline lookup yields CDR1 MDHEN and CDR2 SYDVKM. The CDR3 contains 15 residues. The chain's CDR3 is CASRGFRRRQETQYF. DNA for the CDR3: TGTGCCAGCAGGGGATTTCGTCGACGCCAAGAGACCCAGTACTTC.

Relative to its sample, this clonotype is medium-sized. In a library made to pick up alpha chains, this beta chain is a stray read with a size that means little. This chain joins TRBV12-3 or TRBV12-4 and TRBJ2-1; D may match TRBD1 or TRBD2 (5 bases each). This CDR3 region has 14 residues. V lost 3 bases and J lost 5, with 11 bases in between. The DNA of the CDR3 is TGTGCCAGCAGTTTCTACCGGGGCGACAATGAGCAGTTCTTC. Translation: CASSFYRGDNEQFF.

This clonotype has just a few counts. Since it is a stray read in a library aimed at alpha chains, this beta chain has a size that is not meaningful. The chain links TRBV5-5 to TRBJ2-1; a weak D match, TRBD1 (6 bases). The CDR3 covers 15 residues. The germline V gene has CDR1 SGHKS and CDR2 YYEKEE (reference sequence). Trimming cost V 0 bases and J 1 base, with 8 bases left between them. CDR3: CASSLDRASYNEQFF. CDR3 coding DNA: TGTGCCAGCAGCTTGGACAGGGCGTCCTACAATGAGCAGTTCTTC.

This clonotype occurred a few times. Relative to the germline gene, one junction end is altered; a read error may explain this. Because this beta chain is a stray read in a library intended to capture alpha chains, its abundance should not be given much weight. The chain recombines TRBV30 with TRBJ1-4, with D unclear. The CDR3 is 15 amino acids. Germline CDR1 and CDR2: GTSNPN and SVGIG (reference sequence). This chain's CDR3 is CAWRGPGTTNEKLFF. CDR3 sequence (DNA): TGTGCCTGGAGGGGCCCAGGCACAACTAACGAAAAACTGTTTTTT.

Concerning this clonotype itself: A much bigger clone sits one base away, suggesting this may be a read error. As an off-target read in a library built for alpha chains, this beta chain has a frequency of little significance. The gene calls are TRBV29-1 and TRBJ2-4, with 9 positions matching TRBD1. This CDR3 is 12 amino acids long. Losses at the gene ends were 7 bases for V and 3 bases for J; bases not matched to a gene: 1. Looked up from germline, CDR1 is SQVTM and CDR2 is ANQGSEA. Here the CDR3 DNA reads TGCAGCGGACAGGGGGTCAAAAACATTCAGTACTTC. It translates to CSGQGVKNIQYF.

This clonotype was seen at least ten times. Because the library targeted alpha chains, this beta chain is an off-target read whose size means little. The V gene is TRBV5-1, the J gene TRBJ2-7; TRBD2 aligns across 13 bases. CDR1 is SGHRS, CDR2 YFSETQ, per germline. The CDR3 runs 15 residues. V lost 4 bases to trimming and J lost 4 bases; unmatched junction nucleotides: 5. CDR3 loop: CASSPGTSGTYEQYF. The CDR3 nucleotides read TGCGCCAGCAGCCCGGGGACTAGCGGGACATACGAGCAGTACTTC.

This clonotype was recorded a few times. As an off-target read in a library built for alpha chains, this beta chain has a frequency of little significance. The chain couples TRBV20-1 to TRBJ2-2, with unresolved D. This CDR3 comprises 12 residues. With 5 bases removed from V and 7 bases from J, the gap between germline ends came to 11 bases. Germline V gives CDR1 DFQATT, CDR2 SNEGSKA (reference sequence). CDR3 residues: CSALQYGGELFF. The CDR3 DNA reads TGCAGTGCTTTGCAATATGGCGGGGAGCTGTTTTTT.

The sample holds a few counts of this clonotype. The library was designed around alpha chains, so this beta chain is a stray read whose abundance carries little weight. The chain carries TRBV7-2 and TRBJ2-7; D remains unclear. The ends were cut back, 1 base at V and 5 bases at J, with 6 bases in the middle. The CDR3 covers 12 residues. The germline gives CDR1 SGHTA, CDR2 FQGNSA. The CDR3 DNA is TGTGCCAGCAGCTTAGATGGAGACGAGCAGTACTTC. It codes for CASSLDGDEQYF.